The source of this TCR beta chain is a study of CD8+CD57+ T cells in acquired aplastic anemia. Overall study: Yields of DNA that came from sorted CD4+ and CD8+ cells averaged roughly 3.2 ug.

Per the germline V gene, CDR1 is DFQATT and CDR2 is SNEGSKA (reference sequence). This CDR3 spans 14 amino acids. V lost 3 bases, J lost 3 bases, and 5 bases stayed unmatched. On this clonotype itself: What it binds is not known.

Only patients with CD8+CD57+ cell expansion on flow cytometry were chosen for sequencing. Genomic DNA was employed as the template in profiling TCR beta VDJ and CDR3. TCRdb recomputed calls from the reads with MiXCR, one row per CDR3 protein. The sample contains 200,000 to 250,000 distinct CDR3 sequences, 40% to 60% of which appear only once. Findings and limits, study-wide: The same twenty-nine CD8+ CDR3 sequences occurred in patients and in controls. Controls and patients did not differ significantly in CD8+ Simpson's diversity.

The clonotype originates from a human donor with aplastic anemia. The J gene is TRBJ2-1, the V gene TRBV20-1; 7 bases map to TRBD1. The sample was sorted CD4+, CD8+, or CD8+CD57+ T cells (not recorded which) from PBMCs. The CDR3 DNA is TGCAGTGCTAGTGACAGGGACCTCTACAATGAGCAGTTCTTC. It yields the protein CSASDRDLYNEQFF.